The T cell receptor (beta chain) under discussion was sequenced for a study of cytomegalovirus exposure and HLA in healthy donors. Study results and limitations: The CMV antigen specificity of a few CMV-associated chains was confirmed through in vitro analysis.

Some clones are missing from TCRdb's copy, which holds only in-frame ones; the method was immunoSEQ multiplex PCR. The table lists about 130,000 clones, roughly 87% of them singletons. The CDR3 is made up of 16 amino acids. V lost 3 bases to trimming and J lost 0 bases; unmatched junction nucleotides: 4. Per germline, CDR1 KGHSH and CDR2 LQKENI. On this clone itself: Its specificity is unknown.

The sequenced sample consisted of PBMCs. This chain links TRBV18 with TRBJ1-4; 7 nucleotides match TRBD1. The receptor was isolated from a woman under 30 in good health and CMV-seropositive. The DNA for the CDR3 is TGTGCCAGCTCACCGGGACAGAGCACAACTAATGAAAAACTGTTTTTT. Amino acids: CASSPGQSTTNEKLFF.